Listed below are T cell receptor beta chains from one sample, sequenced in a study of OX40 agonist ivuxolimab in advanced cancers. Measured with immunoSEQ multiplex PCR; TCRdb has only the in-frame clones, and not every one. The table lists about 110,000 clones, approximately 90% of them singletons. This sample comprised CD4+ or CD8+ T cells sorted from blood, obtained in a trial of the OX40 agonist ivuxolimab. Receptors originate from an adult with an advanced solid tumor such as melanoma, head and neck, liver or kidney cancer. Both conserved end residues are part of each CDR3. The D gene is left open where the match is weak. Clone size is stated in some rows and not others, as once, few, many or a class when expanded.

NA	NA	TRBV21-1	TRBJ1-4	TGTGCCAGCAGCAAAGCGCTCGGACAGCCGGTGGAAAAACTGTTTTTT	CASSKALGQPVEKLFF
once	NA	TRBV9	TRBJ2-1	TGTGCCAGCAGCGTAGGTCAGGGAGCCTACAATGAGCAGTTCTTC	CASSVGQGAYNEQFF
NA	TRBD1	TRBV14	TRBJ1-2	TGTGCCAGCAGCGCCCGGACAGGAGATGGCTACACCTTC	CASSARTGDGYTF
NA	NA	TRBV18	TRBJ2-4	TGTGCCAGCTCACCGCAGGGGGGGGGCAAAAACATTCAGTACTTC	CASSPQGGGKNIQYF
NA	TRBD2	TRBV11-2	TRBJ2-7	TGTGCCAGCAGGTTCCAACTAGCGGGAGTCTACGAGCAGTACTTC	CASRFQLAGVYEQYF
NA	NA	TRBV7-9	TRBJ2-1	TGTGCCAGCAGCGCACAGGAGCATGAGCAGTTCTTC	CASSAQEHEQFF
NA	NA	TRBV5-6	TRBJ2-4	TGTGCCAGCAGCGCCGATGCCAAAAACATTCAGTACTTC	CASSADAKNIQYF
NA	NA	TRBV18	TRBJ2-7	TGTGCCAGCTCACCGGGATCAAACTACGAGCAGTACTTC	CASSPGSNYEQYF
NA	NA	TRBV6-5	TRBJ1-5	TGTGCCAGCAGTTTCGACAGTTTAGAGAAGGGTCATTTT	CASSFDSLEKGHF
NA	NA	TRBV2	TRBJ2-1	TGTGCCAGCAGTCGCGCTTACAATGAGCAGTTCTTC	CASSRAYNEQFF
once	TRBD1	TRBV18	TRBJ1-1	TGTGCCAGCTCACCATCTAACAGGGGGCTGAACACTGAAGCTTTCTTT	CASSPSNRGLNTEAFF
NA	NA	TRBV30	TRBJ1-5	TGTGCCTGGAGGGAAGGGAGGATCAATCAGCCCCAGCATTTT	CAWREGRINQPQHF
NA	NA	TRBV7-8	TRBJ2-1	TGTGCCGGGGGACGGGGAAGAGGGAATGAGCAGTTCTTC	CAGGRGRGNEQFF
NA	NA	TRBV5-4	TRBJ2-3	TGTGCCAGCAGCTTGCGGAAAACAGGGTCAGATACGCAGTATTTT	CASSLRKTGSDTQYF
NA	NA	TRBV7-8	TRBJ2-7	TGTGCCAGCAGCTTAGTCATGAGTGAGCAGTACTTC	CASSLVMSEQYF
NA	NA	TRBV6-6	TRBJ2-1	TGTGCCAGCGCTAAACCGGACAGTGAGGGCAATGAGCAGTTCTTC	CASAKPDSEGNEQFF
NA	NA	TRBV5-6	TRBJ1-3	TGTGCCAGCAGCCCCACTGCTGGAAACACCATATATTTT	CASSPTAGNTIYF
NA	TRBD1	TRBV7-2	TRBJ2-3	TGTGCCAGCAGCCTAGGGGGCTCTAGGACAGATACGCAGTATTTT	CASSLGGSRTDTQYF
NA	NA	TRBV2	TRBJ1-2	TGTGCCAGCTCAATAAGGCAACAGGCTCATAACTATGGCTACACCTTC	CASSIRQQAHNYGYTF
NA	NA	TRBV6-5	TRBJ2-7	TGTGCCAGCAGTTACACCCGTGCGTGGGAGCAGTACTTC	CASSYTRAWEQYF
NA	NA	TRBV11-3	TRBJ2-1	TGTGCCAGCAGCGGACTTTCGGGCGATGAGCAGTTCTTC	CASSGLSGDEQFF
once	NA	TRBV27	TRBJ1-2	TGTGCCAGCAGTTCCCGGGAGGACTATGGCTACACCTTC	CASSSREDYGYTF
NA	TRBD2	TRBV28	TRBJ2-7	TGTGCCAGCAGTTTATTTCGGGCTAGCGGGCTCTACGAGCAGTACTTC	CASSLFRASGLYEQYF
few	NA	TRBV6-5	TRBJ2-1	TGTGCCAGCAGTTACCGGACTACCTACAATGAGCAGTTCTTC	CASSYRTTYNEQFF
NA	NA	TRBV19	TRBJ2-3	TGTGCCAGTAGTATCGGGCCAGATACGCAGTATTTT	CASSIGPDTQYF
NA	NA	TRBV30	TRBJ2-3	TGTGCCTGGAGTGTAAGCGTAGCCACGCAGTATTTT	CAWSVSVATQYF
NA	TRBD1	TRBV6-5	TRBJ2-7	TGTGCCAGCAGTTACGGGACAGGGCAGAACGAGCAGTACTTC	CASSYGTGQNEQYF
once	TRBD1	TRBV19	TRBJ1-3	TGTGCCAGTAGTAACCCGGGACAGGGGGTTTATGGAAACACCATATATTTT	CASSNPGQGVYGNTIYF
NA	NA	TRBV6-1	TRBJ1-2	TGTGCCAGCCGGACGTCGGGCTATGGCTACACCTTC	CASRTSGYGYTF
NA	NA	TRBV10-3	TRBJ1-2	TGTGCCATCACCGATGGCGCTAACTATGGCTACACCTTC	CAITDGANYGYTF
NA	NA	TRBV18	TRBJ1-1	TGTGCCAGCTCACAGGGGAACACTGAAGCTTTCTTT	CASSQGNTEAFF
few	TRBD2	TRBV9	TRBJ2-2	TGTGCCAGCTCCGAGGGAAGCGGGAGAAATACCGGGGAGCTGTTTTTT	CASSEGSGRNTGELFF
NA	NA	TRBV5-1	TRBJ2-6	TGCGCCAGCAGCTTGGCGAGCGCCAGCAGCCATGTGGGGGCCAACGTCCTGACTTTC	CASSLASASSHVGANVLTF
NA	NA	TRBV25-1	TRBJ1-5	TGTGCCAGCAGTGACTCGGCTTTAGGAACGGGGCCCCAGCATTTT	CASSDSALGTGPQHF
NA	TRBD2	TRBV27	TRBJ2-1	TGTGCCAGCAGTTTTTTTGAAATGCGGGCTAGCGGGGGCAATGAGCAGTTCTTC	CASSFFEMRASGGNEQFF
NA	TRBD1	TRBV10-3	TRBJ1-3	TGTGCCACTTACGGACGACAGGGGGAGTCTGGAAACACCATATATTTT	CATYGRQGESGNTIYF
NA	TRBD2	TRBV10-3	TRBJ2-7	TGTGCCATCAGCGGGGGGGTAGCGGGAGGTTCCTCCCGTTTAGGGTACGAGCAGTACTTC	CAISGGVAGGSSRLGYEQYF
NA	TRBD1	TRBV10-3	TRBJ2-3	TGTGCCATCAGAGGGACAGGGGCACTCACAGATACGCAGTATTTT	CAIRGTGALTDTQYF
NA	TRBD2	TRBV27	TRBJ2-7	TGTGCCAGCAGTTATGGGGGACTAGCGGGGGACCTCTCCTACGAGCAGTACTTC	CASSYGGLAGDLSYEQYF
NA	TRBD2	TRBV19	TRBJ2-1	TGTGCCAGTAGCCCACTTGATTTAGCGGGAGACGGTGAGCAGTTCTTC	CASSPLDLAGDGEQFF
NA	TRBD2	TRBV4-3	TRBJ2-1	TGCGCCAGCAGCCCCCGGAAACTAGCGGGAGTCAGGGGCACCTACAATGAGCAGTTCTTC	CASSPRKLAGVRGTYNEQFF
NA	NA	TRBV27	TRBJ1-3	TGTGCCAGCAGTTTATCCGTGGGGGGGGGAAACACCATATATTTT	CASSLSVGGGNTIYF
NA	NA	TRBV20-1	TRBJ2-5	TGCAGTGCTAGCGACCAAGAGACCCAGTACTTC	CSASDQETQYF
NA	TRBD1	TRBV7-3	TRBJ1-6	TGTGCCAGCAGCTTAACGGGGGACAGGGTATCTAATTCACCCCTCCACTTT	CASSLTGDRVSNSPLHF
NA	NA	TRBV11-3	TRBJ1-2	TGTGCCAGCAGCCCGGGGAGTAACTATGGCTACACCTTC	CASSPGSNYGYTF
once	NA	TRBV28	TRBJ2-5	TGTGCCAGCAGTTTACGGCCCCCAGGGGATGCTGGGACCCAGTACTTC	CASSLRPPGDAGTQYF
NA	TRBD1	TRBV5-4	TRBJ1-1	TGTGCCAGTCAAGCTGGAGGACAGGGAACGAACACTGAAGCTTTCTTT	CASQAGGQGTNTEAFF
NA	NA	TRBV5-1	TRBJ2-7	TGCGCCAGCAGCCCCACGAGGGACGAGCAGTACTTC	CASSPTRDEQYF
NA	TRBD1	TRBV6-1	TRBJ2-2	TGTGCCAGCAGAGAGACAGGGAAGGGGATCGGGGAGCTGTTTTTT	CASRETGKGIGELFF
once	NA	TRBV19	TRBJ2-3	TGTGCCAGTAGTATAGGGGGCACGACAGATACGCAGTATTTT	CASSIGGTTDTQYF
NA	TRBD1	TRBV29-1	TRBJ2-3	TGCAGCGTTGGGGGGGACAGGGGGCCCGCAGATACGCAGTATTTT	CSVGGDRGPADTQYF
NA	TRBD2	TRBV10-1	TRBJ2-5	TGCGCCAGCAGTGATCGGCTAGCGGGACAGGAGACCCAGTACTTC	CASSDRLAGQETQYF
NA	TRBD2	TRBV18	TRBJ2-1	TGTGCCAGCTCACCAACGGGGGGGGATGAGCAGTTCTTC	CASSPTGGDEQFF
NA	NA	TRBV6-1	TRBJ1-3	TGTGCCAGCAGCACAGAGGCCCAAGCCGGAAACACCATATATTTT	CASSTEAQAGNTIYF
NA	TRBD2	TRBV11-3	TRBJ2-5	TGTGCCAGCAGCCTTTCGGACTTAGCGGGCCAAGAGACCCAGTACTTC	CASSLSDLAGQETQYF